The text below deals with one TCR beta chain. Its antigen target is currently unknown. Base qualities are not provided; no much larger clone lies one nucleotide away. This entry belongs to a study of PD-L1 blockade in urothelial cancer (dated by TCRdb to 2015 to 2018). As for the study more broadly: Every patient began therapy around 2014 and was given atezolizumab 1,200 mg intravenously every 3 weeks. In the same patients, whole exome sequencing and RNA sequencing of pretreatment tumors were performed in addition to TCR sequencing. The study, an exploratory multi-omic analysis, examined somatic, immune and clinical correlates of response to PD-L1 blockade with atezolizumab in urothelial cancer. Blood samples were analyzed at two time points: 3 weeks after treatment start (second dose) and 6 weeks after treatment start. Nine or ten patients reached durable clinical benefit, while 20 patients did not. Blood samples gave a median of roughly 150,000 T cells and tens of thousands of unique TCRs, with a median clonality of approximately 0.078. Pretreatment blood TCR-seq was available for 30 or so patients, at least one posttreatment blood collection was obtained for roughly 24 patients, and tumor TCR-seq was available for roughly 24 patients. Durable clinical benefit was defined as progression-free survival longer than 6 months, and TCR features were also tested against progression-free and overall survival. Pretreatment tumor samples and matched peripheral blood, collected serially before and after atezolizumab treatment, underwent TCR sequencing. Patients had an ECOG performance status of 0 or 1 and had received between 0 and 3 prior chemotherapy regimens. About nine tenths of the roughly 29 patients were males with bladder-origin urothelial cancer, and about two thirds of the roughly 30 reported a prior smoking history. The paper's findings and limits, for the study overall: A pretreatment peripheral blood TCR clonality below the median was linked to improved progression-free and overall survival. Because the sample size was small (n ≈ 28) and many of the analyses were exploratory, the results are meant to be hypothesis-generating. Greater expansion of tumor-associated TCR clones in peripheral blood 3 weeks after the start of treatment was observed in patients with durable benefit (n of about 21, p = 0.022).

A cohort of 25 to 30 patients with locally advanced or metastatic urothelial carcinoma, treated at Memorial Sloan Kettering on a trial protocol, was included. Peripheral blood mononuclear cells were collected from each patient pretreatment and during treatment, giving between 1 and 8 total time points per patient. The Qiagen DNeasy Blood extraction kit was used to purify genomic DNA from total PBMCs and from tumor samples. PBMCs were collected pretreatment and during treatment, and were isolated and stored as previously described. The junction shows trimming of 6 bases on V and 3 bases on J, plus 16 bases between the germline ends. Taken from the germline V gene (reference sequence), the CDR1 and CDR2 loops are SGHKS and YYEKEE. Taken from cysteine to phenylalanine, the CDR3 has 14 residues. Just CDR3 DNA is preserved here, 42 bases in frame from base 1. Synthetic TCR analog templates were spiked into each PCR so that absolute template abundance could be estimated from read counts. The immunoSEQ assay was used to amplify TCRbeta CDR3 regions from genomic DNA with bias-controlled V and J gene primers. Sequencing of rearranged TCRbeta segments was performed at approximately 20X coverage. From the authors' description of their analysis: Sequencing errors were corrected by clustering, and CDR3s were annotated against IMGT so that V, D and J genes could be assigned. Out-of-frame and stop-codon sequences were excluded, and only productive TCRbeta rearrangements were used in downstream analyses. Clonality was calculated as one minus the Shannon entropy normalized by the log of the number of unique productive sequences. Fisher's exact test with Benjamini-Hochberg correction, using a cutoff of adjusted p below 0.01, was how clones that differed between time points or between blood and tumor were identified. This is the immuneACCESS table as TCRdb keeps it, with only in-frame sequences that have V and J called. A part of the clones is gone; compared with another copy, unresolved V genes explain less than half, and the rest is unexplained. The V and J calls and clone size come from that table; D and trimming were worked out from the DNA. The sample table shows 35,000 to 55,000 clones, and around 82% are seen once. 3% to 3.5% of the sample rests with the top ten.

This sequence uses TRBV5-5 and TRBJ2-7; perhaps TRBD2 is the D gene, with 7 bases matching. Sequenced here: PBMCs, sampled around atezolizumab (anti-PD-L1) treatment. This TCR was recovered from a man between 65 and 85 years old with urothelial cancer. The DNA sequence is given as TGTGCCAGCAACCAAGAGGGGGGGTACTACGAGCAGTACTTC. This sequence encodes CASNQEGGYYEQYF.